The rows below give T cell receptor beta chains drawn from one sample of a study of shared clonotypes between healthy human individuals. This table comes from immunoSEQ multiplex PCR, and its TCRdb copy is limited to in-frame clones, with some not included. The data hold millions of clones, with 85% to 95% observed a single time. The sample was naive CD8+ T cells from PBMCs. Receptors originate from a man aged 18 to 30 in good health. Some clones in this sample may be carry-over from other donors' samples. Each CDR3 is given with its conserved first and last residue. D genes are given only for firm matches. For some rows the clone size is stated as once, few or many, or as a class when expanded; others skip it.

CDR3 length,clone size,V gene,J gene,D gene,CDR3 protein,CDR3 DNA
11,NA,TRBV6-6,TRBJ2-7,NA,CASRSLYEQYF,TGTGCCAGCAGGAGTCTCTACGAGCAGTACTTC
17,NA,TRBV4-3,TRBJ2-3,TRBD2,CASSQVNREGSTDTQYF,TGCGCCAGCAGCCAAGTTAACCGGGAGGGATCCACAGATACGCAGTATTTT
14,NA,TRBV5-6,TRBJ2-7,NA,CASSLGLASYEQYF,TGTGCCAGCAGCTTGGGCCTAGCTTCCTACGAGCAGTACTTC
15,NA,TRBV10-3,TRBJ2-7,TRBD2,CAIREGGSTRYEQYF,TGTGCCATCAGGGAGGGCGGGAGTACCCGCTACGAGCAGTACTTC
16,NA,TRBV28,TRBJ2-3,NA,CASSSRWGPLADTQYF,TGTGCCAGCAGCTCCCGGTGGGGGCCTTTAGCGGATACGCAGTATTTT
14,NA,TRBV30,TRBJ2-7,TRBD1,CAWTWGTGGYEQYF,TGTGCCTGGACGTGGGGGACAGGGGGCTACGAGCAGTACTTC
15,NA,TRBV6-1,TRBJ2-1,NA,CASSPQAGSYNEQFF,TGTGCCAGCAGCCCCCAGGCGGGGTCCTACAATGAGCAGTTCTTC
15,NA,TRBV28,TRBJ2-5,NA,CASSLYGGAGETQYF,TGTGCCAGCAGTTTATACGGAGGGGCTGGGGAGACCCAGTACTTC
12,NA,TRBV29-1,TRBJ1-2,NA,CSVLTRLGGYTF,TGCAGCGTCCTGACCCGACTGGGAGGCTACACCTTC
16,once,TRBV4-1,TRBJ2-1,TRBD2,CASSQYLASGRNEQFF,TGCGCCAGCAGCCAATACTTGGCTAGCGGGAGAAATGAGCAGTTCTTC
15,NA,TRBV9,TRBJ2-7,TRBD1,CASSVDSRGSYEQYF,TGTGCCAGCAGCGTAGATAGCAGGGGGTCCTACGAGCAGTACTTC
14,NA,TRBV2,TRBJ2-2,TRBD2,CASCSAGVDGELFF,TGTGCCAGCTGTAGTGCGGGAGTGGACGGGGAGCTGTTTTTT
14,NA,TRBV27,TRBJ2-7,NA,CASSLSGRRYEQYF,TGTGCCAGCAGTTTATCGGGCAGACGGTACGAGCAGTACTTC
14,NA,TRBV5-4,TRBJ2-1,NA,CASSLGRDLDEQFF,TGTGCCAGCAGCTTGGGTCGGGACCTCGATGAGCAGTTCTTC
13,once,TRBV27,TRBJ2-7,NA,CASSLRVGYEQYF,TGTGCCAGCAGTTTACGGGTCGGGTACGAGCAGTACTTC
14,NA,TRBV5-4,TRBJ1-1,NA,CASSPGGLNTEAFF,TGTGCCAGCAGCCCCGGGGGGCTGAACACTGAAGCTTTCTTT
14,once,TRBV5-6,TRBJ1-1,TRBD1,CASSSGTGVTEAFF,TGTGCCAGCTCGTCCGGGACAGGGGTAACTGAAGCTTTCTTT
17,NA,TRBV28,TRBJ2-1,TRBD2,CASSPTSGDAPDNEQFF,TGTGCCAGCAGCCCGACTAGCGGAGATGCCCCTGACAATGAGCAGTTCTTC
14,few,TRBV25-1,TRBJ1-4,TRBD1,CASSGDRFDGKLFF,TGTGCCAGCAGTGGGGACAGGTTTGATGGAAAACTGTTTTTT
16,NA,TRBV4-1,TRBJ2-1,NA,CASSQPNSGWGDEQFF,TGCGCCAGCAGCCAGCCAAATAGCGGATGGGGGGATGAGCAGTTCTTC
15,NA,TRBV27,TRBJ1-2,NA,CASSLRLADSYGYTF,TGTGCCAGCAGTTTACGGCTCGCGGATAGCTATGGCTACACCTTC
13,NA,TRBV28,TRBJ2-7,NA,CASSLTGTYEQYF,TGTGCCAGCAGTTTAACAGGTACCTACGAGCAGTACTTC
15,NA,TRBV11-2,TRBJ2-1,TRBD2,CASSRLPGTSNEQFF,TGTGCCAGCAGCCGACTCCCCGGGACTAGTAATGAGCAGTTCTTC
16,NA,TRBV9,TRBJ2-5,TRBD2,CASSVEGLALQETQYF,TGTGCCAGCAGCGTAGAGGGACTAGCTCTTCAAGAGACCCAGTACTTC
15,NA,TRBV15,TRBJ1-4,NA,CATSQGPRINEKLFF,TGTGCCACCAGCCAGGGCCCTCGTATTAATGAAAAACTGTTTTTT
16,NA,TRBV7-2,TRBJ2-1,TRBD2,CASRPDGLAGPNEQFF,TGTGCCAGCCGCCCAGACGGGCTAGCGGGCCCCAATGAGCAGTTCTTC
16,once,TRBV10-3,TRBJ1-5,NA,CAISEVGMNSNQPQHF,TGTGCCATCAGTGAAGTAGGTATGAATAGCAATCAGCCCCAGCATTTT
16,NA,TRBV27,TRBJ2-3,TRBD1,CASSGQAHYLADTQYF,TGTGCCAGCAGTGGACAGGCCCATTACTTGGCAGATACGCAGTATTTT
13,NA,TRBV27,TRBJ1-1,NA,CASSRQANTEAFF,TGTGCCAGCAGCCGACAGGCGAACACTGAAGCTTTCTTT
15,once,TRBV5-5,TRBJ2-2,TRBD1,CASQGTGTNTGELFF,TGTGCCAGCCAAGGGACAGGAACGAACACCGGGGAGCTGTTTTTT
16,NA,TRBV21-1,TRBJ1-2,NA,CASSPREEGSNYGYTF,TGTGCCAGCAGCCCAAGGGAGGAAGGGTCTAACTATGGCTACACCTTC
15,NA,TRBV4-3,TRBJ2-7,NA,CASSQVYSSSYEQYF,TGCGCCAGCAGCCAAGTTTACTCCAGCTCCTACGAGCAGTACTTC
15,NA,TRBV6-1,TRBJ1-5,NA,CASSDWGVRNQPQHF,TGTGCCAGCAGTGATTGGGGGGTACGCAATCAGCCCCAGCATTTT
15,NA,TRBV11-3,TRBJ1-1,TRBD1,CASSPRTGRETEAFF,TGTGCCAGCAGCCCCCGGACAGGAAGGGAGACTGAAGCTTTCTTT
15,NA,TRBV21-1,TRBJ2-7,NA,CASSKASRGSYEQYF,TGTGCCAGCAGCAAAGCTTCCAGGGGTTCCTACGAGCAGTACTTC
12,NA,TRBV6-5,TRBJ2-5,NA,CASSLPPETQYF,TGTGCCAGCAGTTTGCCCCCAGAGACCCAGTACTTC
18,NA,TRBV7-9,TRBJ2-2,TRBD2,CASSFLIGASGNTGELFF,TGTGCCAGCAGCTTTCTTATCGGGGCTAGCGGAAACACCGGGGAGCTGTTTTTT
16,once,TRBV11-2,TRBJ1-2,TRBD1,CASSLDLGTANYGYTF,TGTGCCAGCAGCTTAGATCTCGGGACAGCTAACTATGGCTACACCTTC
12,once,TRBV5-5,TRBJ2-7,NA,CASRKTGFEQYF,TGTGCCAGCAGGAAAACAGGGTTCGAGCAGTACTTC
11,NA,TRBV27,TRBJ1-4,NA,CASSNDEKLFF,TGTGCCAGCAGCAATGATGAAAAACTGTTTTTT
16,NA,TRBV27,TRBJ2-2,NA,CASSLGSGTNTGELFF,TGTGCCAGCAGTTTAGGCTCGGGGACAAACACCGGGGAGCTGTTTTTT
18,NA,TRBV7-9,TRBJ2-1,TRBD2,CASSLGPSTSGKGNEQFF,TGTGCCAGCAGCTTAGGGCCCTCCACTAGCGGGAAGGGGAATGAGCAGTTCTTC
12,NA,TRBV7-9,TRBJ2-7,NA,CASSFRPYEQYF,TGTGCCAGCAGCTTCAGACCCTACGAGCAGTACTTC
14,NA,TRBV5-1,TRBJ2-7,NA,CASSLVISSYEQYF,TGCGCCAGCAGCTTGGTTATCAGCTCCTACGAGCAGTACTTC
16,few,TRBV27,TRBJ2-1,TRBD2,CASSLSEIAGGSEQFF,TGTGCCAGCAGTTTATCGGAAATAGCGGGAGGGAGTGAGCAGTTCTTC
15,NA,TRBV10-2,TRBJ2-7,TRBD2,CASSDRTSGLGEQYF,TGCGCCAGCAGTGATCGGACTAGCGGGCTCGGCGAGCAGTACTTC
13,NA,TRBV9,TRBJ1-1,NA,CASMGVGGTEAFF,TGTGCCAGCATGGGCGTGGGAGGTACTGAAGCTTTCTTT
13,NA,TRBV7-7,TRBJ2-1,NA,CASSGDRSNEQFF,TGTGCCAGCAGCGGCGATAGGAGCAATGAGCAGTTCTTC